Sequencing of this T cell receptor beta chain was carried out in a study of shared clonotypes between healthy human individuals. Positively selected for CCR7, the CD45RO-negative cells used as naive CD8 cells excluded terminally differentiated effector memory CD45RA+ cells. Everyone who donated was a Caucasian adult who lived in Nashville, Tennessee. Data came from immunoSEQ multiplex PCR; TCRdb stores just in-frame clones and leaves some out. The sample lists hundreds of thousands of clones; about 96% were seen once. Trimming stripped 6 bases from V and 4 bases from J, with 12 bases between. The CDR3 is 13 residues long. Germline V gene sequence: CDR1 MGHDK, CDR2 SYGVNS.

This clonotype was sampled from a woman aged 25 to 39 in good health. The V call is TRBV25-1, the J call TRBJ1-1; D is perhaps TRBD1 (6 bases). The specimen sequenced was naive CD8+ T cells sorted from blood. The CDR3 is CASRDSFFTEAFF. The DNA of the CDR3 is TGTGCCAGCAGGGACAGTTTCTTCACTGAAGCTTTCTTT.